The clone carrying this T cell receptor (beta chain) showed up many times. These data originate in a study of blood T cell repertoires in COVID-19. Study details: Acute and convalescent COVID-19 samples came from the United States, Italy and Spain. In each case, the material was cDNA or gDNA derived from T cells, B-cell-depleted T cells, or PBMCs.

Germline V gene lookup returns CDR1 SNHLY and CDR2 FYNNEI. This CDR3 is built from 13 residues. After removal of 4 bases from V and 14 bases from J, the junction contained 7 bases not matched to a gene. Under the authors' procedure: Estimation of nucleated cell counts was performed using reference gene primer amplification. Generated by immunoSEQ multiplex PCR, the TCRdb table keeps only in-frame clones and is missing some. For V, J and clone size, that table is used; D and trimming come from the DNA. The sample includes some 180,000 clones, 81% of them seen just once. This receptor was identified in a woman in her 40s with COVID-19, enrolled during active disease. Sequenced input: peripheral blood. The gene calls are TRBV2 and TRBJ1-6, with 8 nucleotides matching TRBD1. CDR3 DNA sequence: TGTGCCAGCAGTGCCTTACAGGGGGGAGCCCTCCACTTT. It encodes CASSALQGGALHF.